The 28 T cell receptor beta chains below all came from one sample that was sequenced in a study of CD8+ T cells in alopecia areata. As to treatment: oral pan-JAK inhibitor, 5-10 mg twice daily. RNA, once extracted, was reverse transcribed into cDNA for use as the sequencing template. Using immunoSEQ multiplex PCR, the repertoire was profiled, and TCRdb retains in-frame clones only, with some absent. This sample has approximately 120,000 clones; approximately 60% occur once, and the top ten carry around 5.7%. The specimen was CD4+ T cells sorted from blood, collected at week 4, from a patient treated with tofacitinib. The receptors shown here come from a human donor with alopecia areata.

This clone was counted between two and nine times. The chain is built from TRBV6-5 and TRBJ2-5, with D possibly matching TRBD1 (5 bases). V was pared by 2 bases and J by 4 bases, with 17 bases between. Germline V lookup: CDR1 MNHEY, CDR2 SVGAGI. This CDR3 has 16 amino acids. The CDR3 DNA follows: TGTGCCAGCAGTTACGGGGCCGACCCCCACGGAGAGACCCAGTACTTC. Amino acid sequence: CASSYGADPHGETQYF.

The chain employs TRBV7-9 and TRBJ2-5, with unresolved D. There are 11 residues in the CDR3. In germline, CDR1 is SEHNR, CDR2 FQNEAQ (reference sequence). The V and J ends lost 7 bases and 5 bases respectively, with 8 bases between them. CDR3 bases: TGTGCCAGCACCAAAGCGGAGACCCAGTACTTC. This encodes CASTKAETQYF.

This clone was counted once. The chain is built from TRBV4-3 and TRBJ1-6; D might be TRBD1 (5 bases). The CDR3 runs to 16 residues. CDR1 LGHNA and CDR2 YSLEER come from the germline V gene. Deletions cut 0 bases from V and 0 bases from J, with 6 bases between. The CDR3 coding sequence is TGCGCCAGCAGCCAAGATGACAGCTCCTATAATTCACCCCTCCACTTT. Its protein is CASSQDDSSYNSPLHF.

This sequence joins TRBV19 and TRBJ1-2, with a weak D call TRBD1 (6 bases). The CDR3 spans 14 residues. CDR1 is LNHDA, CDR2 SQIVND, per germline (reference sequence). The germline V and J ends were trimmed by 7 bases and 2 bases, with 14 bases remaining between them. The CDR3 spells CASISAGENYGYTF. In DNA, the CDR3 is TGTGCCAGTATATCGGCAGGGGAGAACTATGGCTACACCTTC.

This chain joins TRBV6-6 and TRBJ1-5; D is possibly TRBD1 (6 bases). Trimming shortened V by 8 bases and J by 11 bases, and 22 bases separated the two germline ends. Germline CDR1 MNHNY, CDR2 SVGAGI (reference sequence). CDR3 size: 14 residues. The CDR3 loop reads CASGPNNRDGAQHF. CDR3 coding DNA: TGTGCCAGCGGTCCTAACAACAGGGATGGGGCCCAGCATTTT.

The V and J genes are TRBV20-1 and TRBJ1-4; possible D gene TRBD1, 5 bases. This CDR3 has 11 residues. Germline V gene sequence: CDR1 DFQATT, CDR2 SNEGSKA (reference sequence). Trimming cost V 5 bases and J 8 bases, with 9 bases left between them. CDR3 amino acids: CSAPGFEKLFF. The DNA for the CDR3 is TGCAGTGCTCCAGGGTTCGAAAAACTGTTTTTT.

This rearrangement joins TRBV15 to TRBJ2-5; 9 nucleotides agree with TRBD1. Trimming cost V 0 bases and J 5 bases; bases outside gene matches: 7. The V gene's germline CDR1 is LNHNV and CDR2 YYDKDF (reference sequence). The CDR3 extends over 16 amino acids. CDR3 sequence (DNA): TGTGCCACCAGCAGAGATAGACAGGGGGTGAGGGAGACCCAGTACTTC. It specifies CATSRDRQGVRETQYF.

This clone was seen at least ten times. The chain has TRBV7-8 and TRBJ2-1, with D hard to call. This CDR3 spans 13 amino acids. V was trimmed by 1 base and J by 9 bases, leaving 10 bases between them. The V gene's germline CDR1 is SGHVS and CDR2 FQNEAQ. The CDR3 reads CASSLGGGVEQFF. The DNA of the CDR3 is TGTGCCAGCAGCTTAGGGGGTGGCGTTGAGCAGTTCTTC.

The chain is built from TRBV29-1 and TRBJ2-1, with D possibly TRBD1 on 6 matching bases. The CDR3 spans 12 residues. In germline, CDR1 is SQVTM, CDR2 ANQGSEA. Trimming took 7 bases from V and 6 from J, leaving 13 bases between them. The CDR3 DNA reads TGCAGCGGGAAACAGGGCCGCAATGAGCAGTTCTTC. It is translated as CSGKQGRNEQFF.

The chain uses TRBV2 and TRBJ2-6; 7 bases are a match to TRBD1. Germline values: CDR1 SNHLY, CDR2 FYNNEI. This CDR3 spans 17 amino acids. J lost 1 base, V lost 1 base, and 4 bases had no gene match. The CDR3 DNA reads TGTGCCAGCAGTGAAGATCAGGGGGTGTCTGGGGCCAACGTCCTGACTTTC. Protein: CASSEDQGVSGANVLTF.

This sequence joins TRBV5-1 and TRBJ1-4; no reliable D call. CDR1 is SGHRS, CDR2 YFSETQ, per germline. This CDR3 has 11 residues. Trimming cost V 2 bases and J 8 bases, with 4 bases left between them. This chain's CDR3 is CASSFEEKLFF. The CDR3 nucleotides read TGCGCCAGCAGCTTTGAGGAAAAACTGTTTTTT.

The chain couples TRBV20-1 to TRBJ2-7; D assignment may be TRBD1 or TRBD2 (6 bases each). With 5 bases removed from V and 10 bases from J, the gap between germline ends came to 15 bases. The CDR3 extends over 11 amino acids. The germline V gene encodes CDR1 DFQATT and CDR2 SNEGSKA (reference sequence). In DNA, the CDR3 is TGCAGTGCTCCCTTAAGGGGGGCCCAGTACTTC. Protein product: CSAPLRGAQYF.

This clone has only a few counts. This chain uses TRBV29-1 with TRBJ2-5; D remains unclear. The CDR3 has 9 residues. Germline-derived CDR1 and CDR2 are SQVTM and ANQGSEA. This CDR3 is CTSAETQYF. For the CDR3, the DNA is TGCACCTCGGCAGAGACCCAGTACTTC. Full variable domain (outside the CDR3, taken from reference TRBV29-1 and TRBJ2-5): SAVISQKPSRDICQRGTSLTIQCQVDSQVTMMFWYRQQPGQSLTLIATANQGSEATYESGFVIDKFPISRPNLTFSTLTVSNMSPEDSSIYLCTSAETQYFGPGTRLLVL.

The rearrangement links TRBV2 to TRBJ2-3; 9 bases map to TRBD2. The junction had 7 bases not matched to a gene; V was cut back by 5 bases and J by 4 bases. The germline V gene encodes CDR1 SNHLY and CDR2 FYNNEI. This CDR3 has 15 amino acids. Here the CDR3 reads CASSWGGGAPDTQYF. As DNA, the CDR3 is TGTGCCAGCAGTTGGGGCGGGGGGGCCCCAGATACGCAGTATTTT. Based on the CDR3 plus reference TRBV2 and TRBJ2-3, the full variable domain is EPEVTQTPSHQVTQMGQEVILRCVPISNHLYFYWYRQILGQKVEFLVSFYNNEISEKSEIFDDQFSVERPDGSNFTLKIRSTKLEDSAMYFCASSWGGGAPDTQYFGPGTRLTVL.

There are a few counts of this clone. This chain links TRBV6-5 with TRBJ2-3; D uncertain. The germline V gene has CDR1 MNHEY and CDR2 SVGAGI. The CDR3 totals 13 residues. Trimming shortened V by 9 bases and J by 0 bases, and 10 bases separated the two germline ends. The CDR3 is CASSFQSTDTQYF. The CDR3, as DNA: TGTGCCAGTTCATTTCAAAGCACAGATACGCAGTATTTT.

The gene calls are TRBV5-1 and TRBJ2-7, with TRBD1 matching over 8 bases. The V and J ends lost 3 bases and 5 bases, in that order; junction bases with no gene match: 7. The germline V gene encodes CDR1 SGHRS and CDR2 YFSETQ. This CDR3 has 14 amino acids. The CDR3 sequence is CASSSGQGFDEQYF. CDR3 DNA sequence: TGCGCCAGCAGCTCAGGACAGGGATTTGACGAGCAGTACTTC.

This clone was observed a handful of times. The chain recombines TRBV14 with TRBJ2-3, with D unclear. This CDR3 is built from 11 residues. Trimming cost V 5 bases and J 2 bases, with 2 bases left between them. Germline V lookup: CDR1 SGHDN, CDR2 FVKESK. CDR3 in DNA: TGTGCCAGCAGCTTCACAGATACGCAGTATTTT. This codes for CASSFTDTQYF.

This clone has only a few counts. V gene TRBV5-1 combines with J gene TRBJ2-2; D unclear. The CDR3 covers 14 residues. Germline CDR1 and CDR2: SGHRS and YFSETQ. The V gene lost 2 bases and the J gene lost 6 bases, with 11 bases spanning the gap. The CDR3, as DNA: TGCGCCAGCAGCTTAACATTTGCTTCCGGGGAGCTGTTTTTT. It yields the protein CASSLTFASGELFF.

The rearrangement uses TRBV7-3 and TRBJ2-2, with unresolved D. The germline V gene encodes CDR1 SGHTA and CDR2 FQGTGA. V was clipped by 2 bases and J by 8 bases, with 9 bases between them. This CDR3 is 13 amino acids long. CDR3 region: CASSLYGTGELFF. Here the CDR3 DNA reads TGTGCCAGCAGCTTATATGGCACTGGGGAGCTGTTTTTT.

The chain carries TRBV18 and TRBJ2-5; D remains ambiguous. The CDR3 extends over 16 amino acids. Trimming left V 2 bases short and J 7 bases short, with 20 bases between. From germline, CDR1 is KGHSH and CDR2 LQKENI. CDR3 region: CASSPSRTAHEGTQYF. CDR3 nucleotides: TGTGCCAGCTCACCAAGCAGAACAGCTCATGAAGGGACCCAGTACTTC.

This chain links TRBV9 with TRBJ2-5, with D unresolved. V was pared by 0 bases and J by 0 bases, with 9 bases between. The CDR3 runs to 15 residues. The germline CDR1 and CDR2 sequences are SGDLS and YYNGEE. The CDR3 spells CASSVAVGYQETQYF. The CDR3 coding sequence is TGTGCCAGCAGCGTAGCGGTAGGGTACCAAGAGACCCAGTACTTC.

This clone was recorded a few times. The chain joins TRBV6-1 to TRBJ2-7; the D is unclear. Germline V gives CDR1 MNHNS, CDR2 SASEGT. V lost 6 bases and J lost 2, with 14 bases in between. This CDR3 has 14 amino acids. This chain's CDR3 is CASRIATNTYEQYF. The CDR3 DNA follows: TGTGCCAGCAGGATCGCGACAAACACCTACGAGCAGTACTTC.

The genes are TRBV29-1 and TRBJ2-1; 7 bases match TRBD2. With 6 bases clipped from V and 3 bases from J, the junction kept 8 bases outside the gene matches. Per the germline V gene, CDR1 is SQVTM and CDR2 is ANQGSEA. The CDR3 sequence is 14 residues long. This chain's CDR3 is CSVVQRDGYNEQFF. DNA for the CDR3: TGCAGCGTCGTTCAGCGGGACGGCTACAATGAGCAGTTCTTC.

V usage is TRBV5-1 and J usage is TRBJ2-6; D is unclear. This CDR3 contains 18 residues. The V and J ends lost 0 bases and 0 bases respectively, with 13 bases between them. Looked up from germline, CDR1 is SGHRS and CDR2 is YFSETQ. CDR3 bases: TGCGCCAGCAGCTTGGTTGCCAGTGTTACCTCTGGGGCCAACGTCCTGACTTTC. Translated: CASSLVASVTSGANVLTF.

This chain uses TRBV19 with TRBJ2-2, with a possible D match to TRBD2 (6 bases). V shed 3 bases and J shed 1 base, with 9 bases lying between them. Germline V gives CDR1 LNHDA, CDR2 SQIVND (reference sequence). The CDR3 has 15 amino acids. The CDR3 region has the DNA TGTGCCAGTAGTATCAGCGGGCAGAACACCGGGGAGCTGTTTTTT. Translating gives CASSISGQNTGELFF. The variable domain in full, completed from reference TRBV19 and TRBJ2-2, reads DGGITQSPKYLFRKEGQNVTLSCEQNLNHDAMYWYRQDPGQGLRLIYYSQIVNDFQKGDIAEGYSVSREKKESFPLTVTSAQKNPTAFYLCASSISGQNTGELFFGEGSRLTVL.

The genes are TRBV29-1 and TRBJ2-7; possible D gene TRBD2, 6 bases. Looked up from germline, CDR1 is SQVTM and CDR2 is ANQGSEA. Trimming stripped 7 bases from V and 6 bases from J, with 19 bases between. This CDR3 contains 13 residues. CDR3 protein: CSAWYMGGGEQYF. The DNA for the CDR3 is TGCAGCGCCTGGTACATGGGAGGCGGCGAGCAGTACTTC.

This chain uses TRBV6-5 with TRBJ1-2; tentative D call: TRBD1 (6 bases). Looked up from germline, CDR1 is MNHEY and CDR2 is SVGAGI. The length of the CDR3 is 15 residues. Trimming pared 4 bases from V and 4 bases from J, leaving 16 bases between. The CDR3 nucleotides read TGTGCCAGCAGTTCCCTAATAAACAGGGCCTATGGCTACACCTTC. Protein sequence: CASSSLINRAYGYTF.

The chain is built from TRBV10-3 and TRBJ1-1, with 10 nucleotides matching TRBD1. Germline values: CDR1 ENHRY, CDR2 SYGVKD. The CDR3 has 13 residues. V gave up 3 bases and J gave up 11 bases; unmatched junction bases: 6. In DNA, the CDR3 is TGTGCCATCAGTGAATCGGGGGGACAGGGGGCTTTCTTT. This codes for CAISESGGQGAFF.